This is a list of T cell receptor beta chains from one sample in a study of vaccination effects on CD4 cells after COVID-19. Generated by immunoSEQ multiplex PCR, the TCRdb table keeps only in-frame clones and is missing some. Among roughly 50,000 clones, over 50% were seen once, and the ten largest hold roughly 6%. What these receptors recognize is not known. The material sequenced was CD4+ T cells from PBMCs cultured without peptide, taken before COVID-19 vaccination. These receptors were obtained from a human donor who received a COVID-19 vaccine. CDR3s include the opening cysteine and the closing phenylalanine or tryptophan. A D gene is named only where the DNA matches it firmly. A row's size may be missing; if present it is once, few, many or a size class.

D: NA
V: TRBV11-2
J: TRBJ2-4
size: NA
CDR3: CASSPVAKNIQYF
DNA: TGTGCCAGCAGCCCGGTAGCCAAAAACATTCAGTACTTC

D: TRBD1
V: TRBV3-1/TRBV3-2
J: TRBJ2-5
size: once
CDR3: CASSSGTGKGTQYF
DNA: TGTGCCAGCAGCTCCGGGACAGGGAAGGGGACCCAGTACTTC

D: NA
V: TRBV28
J: TRBJ1-5
size: NA
CDR3: CASRRSGTLLNQPQHF
DNA: TGTGCCAGCAGGCGTAGCGGGACGTTACTCAATCAGCCCCAGCATTTT

D: TRBD2
V: TRBV5-4
J: TRBJ2-2
size: NA
CDR3: CASSPGLAGVRTGELFF
DNA: TGTGCCAGCAGCCCGGGACTAGCGGGAGTCAGAACCGGGGAGCTGTTTTTT

D: NA
V: TRBV19
J: TRBJ2-5
size: NA
CDR3: CASSIGGRGETQYF
DNA: TGTGCCAGTAGTATTGGGGGAAGGGGAGAGACCCAGTACTTC

D: NA
V: TRBV6-5
J: TRBJ2-1
size: NA
CDR3: CASSPGVQYNEQFF
DNA: TGTGCCAGCAGCCCGGGTGTTCAATACAATGAGCAGTTCTTC

D: NA
V: TRBV10-1
J: TRBJ1-5
size: NA
CDR3: CASSHQCSNQPQHF
DNA: TGCGCCAGCAGTCATCAATGTAGCAATCAGCCCCAGCATTTT

D: NA
V: TRBV12-3/TRBV12-4
J: TRBJ2-5
size: NA
CDR3: CASSLRPGHGYF
DNA: TGTGCCAGCAGTTTGCGGCCGGGCCACGGGTACTTC

D: TRBD1
V: TRBV5-1
J: TRBJ2-5
size: NA
CDR3: CASSFTGTGQETQYF
DNA: TGCGCCAGCAGCTTCACCGGGACAGGCCAAGAGACCCAGTACTTC

D: TRBD1
V: TRBV2
J: TRBJ1-2
size: NA
CDR3: CASSGDRAYGYTF
DNA: TGTGCCAGCAGTGGGGACAGGGCCTATGGCTACACCTTC

D: NA
V: TRBV28
J: TRBJ1-2
size: NA
CDR3: CASSLAGVYGYTF
DNA: TGTGCCAGCAGTCTGGCCGGGGTCTATGGCTACACCTTC

D: NA
V: TRBV25-1
J: TRBJ1-2
size: NA
CDR3: CASSSRGEIYGYTF
DNA: TGTGCCAGCAGTAGCCGGGGGGAGATCTATGGCTACACCTTC

D: NA
V: TRBV5-1
J: TRBJ1-1
size: few
CDR3: CASSWAGASEAFF
DNA: TGCGCCAGCAGCTGGGCAGGGGCGTCTGAAGCTTTCTTT

D: TRBD2
V: TRBV28
J: TRBJ2-7
size: NA
CDR3: CASSLGLAGSSYEQYF
DNA: TGTGCCAGCAGTTTGGGACTAGCGGGGAGCTCCTACGAGCAGTACTTC

D: NA
V: TRBV6-6
J: TRBJ1-1
size: NA
CDR3: CASRAEGSLEAFF
DNA: TGTGCCAGCAGGGCGGAGGGCAGTCTTGAAGCTTTCTTT

D: NA
V: TRBV24-1
J: TRBJ2-3
size: NA
CDR3: CATSKGRVSDTQYF
DNA: TGTGCCACCAGTAAGGGGCGCGTATCAGATACGCAGTATTTT

D: NA
V: TRBV5-1
J: TRBJ2-3
size: NA
CDR3: CASSLQGPNTDTQYF
DNA: TGCGCCAGCAGCTTGCAGGGGCCCAACACAGATACGCAGTATTTT

D: NA
V: TRBV12-3/TRBV12-4
J: TRBJ1-1
size: NA
CDR3: CASSLTGGEAFF
DNA: TGTGCCAGCAGTTTAACGGGGGGAGAAGCTTTCTTT

D: NA
V: TRBV30
J: TRBJ2-2
size: NA
CDR3: CAWSSRDGTGELFF
DNA: TGTGCCTGGAGTTCCAGGGATGGCACCGGGGAGCTGTTTTTT

D: NA
V: TRBV7-9
J: TRBJ2-3
size: few
CDR3: CASSFSGTDTQYF
DNA: TGTGCCAGCAGTTTCTCCGGCACAGATACGCAGTATTTT

D: NA
V: TRBV19
J: TRBJ1-3
size: once
CDR3: CASRPDRSSGNTIYF
DNA: TGTGCCAGTAGACCCGACCGAAGCTCTGGAAACACCATATATTTT

D: NA
V: TRBV18
J: TRBJ1-1
size: NA
CDR3: CASSLDQNTEAFF
DNA: TGTGCCAGCTCACTCGACCAGAACACTGAAGCTTTCTTT

D: TRBD2
V: TRBV15
J: TRBJ2-1
size: NA
CDR3: CATSRELAGEVNEQFF
DNA: TGTGCCACCAGCAGAGAACTAGCGGGAGAGGTAAATGAGCAGTTCTTC

D: NA
V: TRBV5-4
J: TRBJ1-2
size: few
CDR3: CASSLVGGSGYTF
DNA: TGTGCCAGCAGCTTGGTTGGGGGCTCTGGCTACACCTTC

D: TRBD1
V: TRBV28
J: TRBJ1-2
size: NA
CDR3: CATQLQGIFGYGYTF
DNA: TGTGCCACACAACTACAGGGGATCTTCGGATATGGCTACACCTTC

D: TRBD2
V: TRBV5-1
J: TRBJ2-7
size: few
CDR3: CASSPDTSGIYEQYF
DNA: TGCGCCAGCAGCCCCGATACCAGCGGGATCTACGAGCAGTACTTC

D: TRBD1
V: TRBV5-4
J: TRBJ1-2
size: NA
CDR3: CASSPGQGSWGYTF
DNA: TGTGCCAGTTCCCCTGGACAGGGGTCGTGGGGCTACACCTTC

D: NA
V: TRBV7-2
J: TRBJ2-1
size: NA
CDR3: CASSFSGGEQFF
DNA: TGTGCCAGCAGCTTTAGTGGGGGTGAGCAGTTCTTC

D: TRBD1
V: TRBV6-1
J: TRBJ1-3
size: medium-sized
CDR3: CASSEHQPGGSGNTIYF
DNA: TGTGCCAGCAGTGAACACCAACCAGGGGGCTCTGGAAACACCATATATTTT

D: TRBD2
V: TRBV19
J: TRBJ2-5
size: NA
CDR3: CASSIAGTSGRAETQYF
DNA: TGTGCCAGTAGTATAGCGGGGACTAGCGGGAGGGCAGAGACCCAGTACTTC

D: NA
V: TRBV27
J: TRBJ2-7
size: NA
CDR3: CASSLDAAAYEQYF
DNA: TGTGCCAGCAGTTTAGACGCCGCAGCCTACGAGCAGTACTTC

D: TRBD2
V: TRBV5-4
J: TRBJ2-7
size: NA
CDR3: CASSMTSGNGYEQYF
DNA: TGTGCCAGCAGCATGACTAGCGGGAACGGGTACGAGCAGTACTTC

D: NA
V: TRBV9
J: TRBJ2-1
size: few
CDR3: CASSKRDWAYNEQFF
DNA: TGTGCCAGCAGTAAACGGGACTGGGCCTACAATGAGCAGTTCTTC

D: NA
V: TRBV10-3
J: TRBJ2-2
size: NA
CDR3: CAISGHFTGELFF
DNA: TGTGCCATCAGTGGCCACTTCACCGGGGAGCTGTTTTTT

D: TRBD1
V: TRBV7-2
J: TRBJ1-1
size: NA
CDR3: CASSRTGGTEAFF
DNA: TGTGCCAGCAGCCGGACAGGTGGCACTGAAGCTTTCTTT

D: TRBD1
V: TRBV5-6
J: TRBJ1-4
size: once
CDR3: CASSRTGTGEEGKLFF
DNA: TGTGCCAGCAGCCGAACCGGGACAGGGGAGGAGGGGAAACTGTTTTTT

D: NA
V: TRBV19
J: TRBJ1-6
size: NA
CDR3: CAGGGSYNSPLHF
DNA: TGTGCTGGGGGCGGTTCCTATAATTCACCCCTCCACTTT

D: NA
V: TRBV6-1
J: TRBJ1-5
size: few
CDR3: CASSEVGQPQHF
DNA: TGTGCCAGCAGTGAAGTTGGACAGCCCCAGCATTTT

D: NA
V: TRBV6-2/TRBV6-3
J: TRBJ2-7
size: few
CDR3: CASSYLYEQYF
DNA: TGTGCCAGCAGTTATCTCTACGAGCAGTACTTC

D: NA
V: TRBV10-3
J: TRBJ1-6
size: NA
CDR3: CAISESRRGRDSPLHF
DNA: TGTGCCATCAGTGAGTCGAGAAGGGGAAGGGATTCACCCCTCCACTTT

D: NA
V: TRBV19
J: TRBJ1-5
size: few
CDR3: CASSLDSSNQPQHF
DNA: TGTGCCAGTAGTCTCGACAGCAGCAATCAGCCCCAGCATTTT

D: TRBD1
V: TRBV6-5
J: TRBJ1-2
size: NA
CDR3: CASSSRDRGDGYTF
DNA: TGTGCCAGCAGTTCCCGGGACAGGGGCGATGGCTACACCTTC

D: NA
V: TRBV7-2
J: TRBJ2-3
size: NA
CDR3: CASSPQGSRGRSTDTQYF
DNA: TGTGCCAGCAGCCCGCAGGGGTCACGGGGGAGGAGCACAGATACGCAGTATTTT

D: TRBD2
V: TRBV3-1/TRBV3-2
J: TRBJ2-7
size: NA
CDR3: CASSPGGAGSYEQYF
DNA: TGTGCCAGCAGCCCCGGGGGGGCTGGGTCCTACGAGCAGTACTTC

D: NA
V: TRBV6-5
J: TRBJ1-1
size: NA
CDR3: CATTARGYTEAFF
DNA: TGTGCCACCACCGCAAGGGGGTACACTGAAGCTTTCTTT

D: NA
V: TRBV5-5
J: TRBJ1-2
size: NA
CDR3: CASSLGVGNLANYGYTF
DNA: TGTGCCAGCAGCTTGGGGGTCGGAAATTTGGCTAACTATGGCTACACCTTC

D: NA
V: TRBV4-2
J: TRBJ1-5
size: few
CDR3: CASSAGFYSNQPQHF
DNA: TGTGCCAGCAGCGCGGGGTTTTATAGCAATCAGCCCCAGCATTTT

D: TRBD1
V: TRBV5-1
J: TRBJ1-2
size: NA
CDR3: CASSSRQGANYGYTF
DNA: TGCGCCAGCAGCTCTCGACAGGGGGCTAACTATGGCTACACCTTC

D: NA
V: TRBV10-3
J: TRBJ2-3
size: NA
CDR3: CAISESPSGSSTDTQYF
DNA: TGTGCCATCAGTGAGTCCCCCTCCGGATCTAGCACAGATACGCAGTATTTT

D: TRBD1
V: TRBV5-8
J: TRBJ2-7
size: NA
CDR3: CASSLGGQGYEQYF
DNA: TGTGCCAGCAGCTTGGGGGGACAGGGCTACGAGCAGTACTTC

D: NA
V: TRBV5-1
J: TRBJ2-3
size: NA
CDR3: CASSLGRTQFQKYF
DNA: TGCGCCAGCAGCTTGGGACGGACACAGTTTCAAAAGTATTTT

D: NA
V: TRBV5-6
J: TRBJ2-1
size: NA
CDR3: CASSWDSYNEQFF
DNA: TGTGCCAGCAGCTGGGACTCCTACAATGAGCAGTTCTTC

D: NA
V: TRBV18
J: TRBJ2-1
size: NA
CDR3: CASSPLIGSHNEQFF
DNA: TGTGCCAGCTCACCCCTTATCGGGAGCCACAATGAGCAGTTCTTC

D: NA
V: TRBV11-2
J: TRBJ1-2
size: NA
CDR3: CASSLLGTYGSGYTF
DNA: TGTGCCAGCAGCTTACTAGGGACGTATGGGAGCGGCTACACCTTC

D: TRBD1
V: TRBV14
J: TRBJ1-2
size: once
CDR3: CASSRLTGAGGYTF
DNA: TGTGCCAGCAGCCGCCTGACAGGGGCGGGGGGCTACACCTTC

D: NA
V: TRBV12-3/TRBV12-4
J: TRBJ1-1
size: NA
CDR3: CASSFSRQKAFF
DNA: TGTGCCAGCAGTTTCTCCCGGCAGAAAGCTTTCTTT

D: TRBD2
V: TRBV7-2
J: TRBJ2-1
size: NA
CDR3: CASSPWEGHNNEQFF
DNA: TGTGCCAGCAGCCCCTGGGAGGGCCATAACAATGAGCAGTTCTTC

D: NA
V: TRBV18
J: TRBJ2-7
size: NA
CDR3: CASSSQPPGYEQYF
DNA: TGTGCCAGCTCTTCACAGCCGCCTGGTTACGAGCAGTACTTC

D: NA
V: TRBV4-1
J: TRBJ2-3
size: once
CDR3: CASSQQYLTDTQYF
DNA: TGCGCCAGCAGCCAACAATACTTGACAGATACGCAGTATTTT

D: NA
V: TRBV6-5
J: TRBJ1-5
size: NA
CDR3: CASSYSRDSNQPQHF
DNA: TGTGCCAGCAGTTACTCTAGGGATAGCAATCAGCCCCAGCATTTT